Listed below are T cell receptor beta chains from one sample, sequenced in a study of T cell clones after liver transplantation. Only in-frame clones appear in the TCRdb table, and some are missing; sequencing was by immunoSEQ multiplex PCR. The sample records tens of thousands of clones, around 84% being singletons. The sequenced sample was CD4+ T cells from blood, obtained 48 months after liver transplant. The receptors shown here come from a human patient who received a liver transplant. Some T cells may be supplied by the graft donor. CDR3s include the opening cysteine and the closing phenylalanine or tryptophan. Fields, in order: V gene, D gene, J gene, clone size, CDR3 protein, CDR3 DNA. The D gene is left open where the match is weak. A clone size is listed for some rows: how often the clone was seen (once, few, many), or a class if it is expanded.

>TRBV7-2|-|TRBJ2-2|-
CASSLPSGIKNTGELFF
TGTGCCAGCAGCCTACCGTCAGGGATAAAGAACACCGGGGAGCTGTTTTTT
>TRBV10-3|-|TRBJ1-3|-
CAIRTARDTPSGNTIYF
TGTGCCATCAGGACCGCCCGAGACACTCCTTCTGGAAACACCATATATTTT
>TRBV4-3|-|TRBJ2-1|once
CASSQDPRGEQFF
TGCGCCAGCAGCCAAGACCCTAGGGGTGAGCAGTTCTTC
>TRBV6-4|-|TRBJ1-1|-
CASRNRPDTEAFF
TGTGCCAGCAGGAACAGGCCCGACACTGAAGCTTTCTTT
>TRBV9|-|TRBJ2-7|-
CASSVGPNEEQYF
TGTGCCAGCAGCGTAGGGCCAAATGAGGAGCAGTACTTC
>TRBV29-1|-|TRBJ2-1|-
CSGRGVIGSEQFF
TGCAGCGGCAGGGGGGTTATAGGCAGTGAGCAGTTCTTC
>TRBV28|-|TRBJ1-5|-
CASSVSIQPQHF
TGTGCCAGCAGTGTATCAATTCAGCCCCAGCATTTT
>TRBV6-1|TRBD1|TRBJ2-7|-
CASSGEDRGPSYEQYF
TGTGCCAGCAGTGGGGAGGACAGGGGCCCCTCCTACGAGCAGTACTTC
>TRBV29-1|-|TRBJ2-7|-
CSVEDARDEQYF
TGCAGCGTTGAAGATGCCAGGGACGAGCAGTACTTC
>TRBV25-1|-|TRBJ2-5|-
CASSPLEGEETQYF
TGTGCCAGCAGTCCGTTGGAAGGGGAAGAGACCCAGTACTTC
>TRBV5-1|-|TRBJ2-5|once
CASSLLTTQETQYF
TGCGCCAGCAGCTTGTTGACAACCCAAGAGACCCAGTACTTC
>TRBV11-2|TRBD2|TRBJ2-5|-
CASSLTGGPSSLAYQYF
TGTGCCAGCAGCTTAACGGGAGGGCCAAGTTCCCTGGCCTACCAGTACTTC
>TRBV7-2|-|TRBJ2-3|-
CASSPPVLGTDTQYF
TGTGCCAGCAGCCCACCCGTTTTAGGCACAGATACGCAGTATTTT
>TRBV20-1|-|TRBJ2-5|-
CSAGPKETQYF
TGCAGTGCTGGGCCTAAGGAGACCCAGTACTTC
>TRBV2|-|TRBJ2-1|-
CASSEASFVRYNEQFF
TGTGCCAGCAGTGAAGCGAGCTTTGTCAGATACAATGAGCAGTTCTTC
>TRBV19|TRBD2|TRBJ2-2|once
CASTSGGPFTGELFF
TGTGCCAGTACAAGCGGGGGGCCCTTCACCGGGGAGCTGTTTTTT